This section outlines one TCR beta chain sequence together with its context. Which antigen it targets is not known. No quality values exist for individual bases; no much larger clone is one base distant. These data originate in a study of OX40 agonist ivuxolimab in advanced cancers. Regarding the complete study: Ivuxolimab was a fully human IgG2 agonistic monoclonal antibody targeting the costimulatory receptor OX40 (CD134). Intravenous ivuxolimab was administered to patients every 2 weeks at six dose levels: 0.01, 0.1, 0.3, 1.5, 3 and 10 mg/kg. Among the roughly 52 dose-escalation patients, 19 had hepatocellular carcinoma, approximately 15 melanoma, 9 renal cell carcinoma and 9 head and neck cancer. In the dose-escalation cohort, 65% to 85% of patients were male, and the mean age was around 60 years with a range of roughly 23 to 90. Patients were allowed to have had prior anti-PD-1, anti-PD-L1 or anti-CTLA-4 therapy, and more than 35% of the dose-escalation patients had been treated with checkpoint inhibitors. Partial responses were achieved by three dose-escalation patients, of whom one had hepatocellular carcinoma and two had cutaneous melanoma. Peripheral TCRbeta sequencing aimed to test whether ivuxolimab altered TCR sequence diversity and caused clonal T-cell expansion. The paper reports the monotherapy dose-escalation portion (N of about 54 patients) of the phase I ivuxolimab trial.

What the authors observed across the whole study: Partial responders in the 0.1-3.0 mg/kg groups had among the lowest normalized peripheral clonal expansion, especially among CD8+ T cells. At doses of 0.1 to 3.0 mg/kg, clonal expansion of both CD4+ and CD8+ T cells in blood was seen between baseline and week 6. After ivuxolimab, expanded clones were on average more numerous among CD8+ T cells than among CD4+ T cells. Low levels of normalized T-cell clonal expansion were also seen in some nonresponding patients. Antigen specificity was not determined for the clonally expanded peripheral T cells.

To sequence the TCRbeta CDR3 region, genomic DNA was isolated from the sorted cells. TCRbeta CDR3 regions were sequenced using the immunoSEQ Assay. Held by TCRdb, this immuneACCESS table contains in-frame sequences only and omits some clones. Under half of the omission traces to an unresolved V gene where checked; the cause of the rest is unknown. This sample holds about 26,000 clones; roughly three quarters were observed only once. The ten largest clones take up about 15% of the sample. The CDR3 contains 13 residues, cysteine and phenylalanine counted. The only DNA kept is the CDR3, 39 bases in frame from the first base. In the germline V gene, CDR1 corresponds to SNHLY and CDR2 to FYNNEI. Between the V and J ends, shortened by 4 bases and 2 bases respectively, the junction contains 8 bases. Patients with autoimmune disease history or receiving systemic immunosuppression were excluded from the trial. Peripheral blood for TCR sequencing was collected from all dose cohorts at baseline, on cycle 4 day 1, and on cycle 7 day 1. Samples came from an open-label, multicenter, first-in-human phase I dose-escalation trial of ivuxolimab. Adults with locally advanced or metastatic melanoma, renal cell carcinoma, hepatocellular carcinoma or head and neck squamous cell carcinoma were enrolled in the trial. Before TCR sequencing, CD4+ T cells and CD8+ T cells were sorted from peripheral blood as separate populations.

The source is an adult with an advanced solid tumor such as melanoma, head and neck, liver or kidney cancer. The chain joins TRBV2 to TRBJ2-5; a weak D assignment points to TRBD1 (5 bases agree). The starting material was CD4+ or CD8+ T cells sorted from blood, obtained in a trial of the OX40 agonist ivuxolimab. The CDR3 region reads CASSGNRQETQYF. The DNA sequence is TGTGCCAGCAGTGGCAACAGGCAAGAGACCCAGTACTTC.